These 25 T cell receptor beta chains originate from one sample sequenced in a study of T cells in Graves' hyperthyroidism and ophthalmopathy. Researchers amplified the TCR beta CDR3 regions from RNA transcripts. Carried out on the TCR CDR3, a first-round RT-PCR used the HTBI primer set. One entry per CDR3 protein results from TCRdb running MiXCR on the multiplex PCR reads. The data show some 270,000 distinct CDR3 sequences, about 14% seen once. The source material was blood. These receptors were collected from a woman in her twenties or thirties with Graves' hyperthyroidism that later progressed to Graves' ophthalmopathy.

This clonotype was counted at least ten times. The chain recombines TRBV7-6 with TRBJ1-1, with 12 positions matching TRBD1. This CDR3 region has 14 residues. The germline V gene has CDR1 SGHVS and CDR2 FNYEAQ. V lost 5 bases and J lost 4; bases outside the gene matches: 2. The CDR3 region is CASSQGQGATEAFF. The CDR3 nucleotides are TGTGCCAGCAGCCAGGGACAGGGGGCCACTGAAGCTTTCTTT.

This clonotype was recorded a few times. The chain couples TRBV28 to TRBJ1-5; D is possibly TRBD1 (5 bases). Deletions cut 4 bases from V and 4 bases from J, with 17 bases between. Germline CDR1 is MDHEN and CDR2 is SYDVKM. The CDR3 consists of 16 residues. The CDR3 nucleotides are TGTGCCAGCAGTTCAGGGTCTGTGGGTTGGAATCAGCCCCAGCATTTT. This sequence encodes CASSSGSVGWNQPQHF.

V gene TRBV6-5 combines with J gene TRBJ2-5; 9 bases agree with TRBD1. The germline CDR1 and CDR2 sequences are MNHEY and SVGAGI. V lost 4 bases and J lost 1; bases outside the gene matches: 4. This CDR3 contains 15 residues. The CDR3 DNA reads as TGTGCCAGCAGTTCCCGGACAGGGGCCCAAGAGACCCAGTACTTC. This codes for CASSSRTGAQETQYF.

This clonotype was seen many times. The J gene is TRBJ2-1, the V gene TRBV12-3 or TRBV12-4, with 11 positions matching TRBD2. After removal of 2 bases from V and 9 bases from J, the junction contained 9 bases not matched to a gene. The CDR3 is made up of 16 amino acids. CDR3 sequence: CASSLSLAGGQSEQFF. The CDR3 nucleotides read TGTGCCAGCAGTTTATCCTTAGCGGGAGGGCAGAGTGAGCAGTTCTTC.

This clonotype was seen a handful of times. The chain carries TRBV6-1 and TRBJ2-4; unclear D gene. The CDR3 loop spans 15 amino acids. Germline assignment: CDR1 MNHNS and CDR2 SASEGT. Trimming took 1 base from V and 4 from J, leaving 11 bases between them. In nucleotides, the CDR3 is TGTGCCAGCAGTGAAGGCTCCGGGCCTAAAAACATTCAGTACTTC. It translates to CASSEGSGPKNIQYF.

The sample holds many counts of this clonotype. The V and J genes are TRBV12-3 or TRBV12-4 and TRBJ1-5; the D is unclear. The V gene lost 4 bases and the J gene lost 0 bases, with 4 bases spanning the gap. There are 13 residues in the CDR3. CDR3 residues: CASSYYSNQPQHF. DNA for the CDR3: TGTGCCAGCAGTTATTATAGCAATCAGCCCCAGCATTTT.

The V and J genes are TRBV19 and TRBJ1-4, with D unclear. The germline CDR1 and CDR2 sequences are LNHDA and SQIVND (reference sequence). Trimming removed 5 bases from V and 3 bases from J, with 10 bases in between. The CDR3 is 14 amino acids. In DNA, the CDR3 is TGTGCCAGTAGTCTCCGCCGTTCTAATGAAAAACTGTTTTTT. It is translated as CASSLRRSNEKLFF.

The chain combines TRBV9 with TRBJ2-5, with D uncertain. The germline V gene encodes CDR1 SGDLS and CDR2 YYNGEE. Trimming took 0 bases from V and 0 from J, leaving 6 bases between them. This CDR3 is 14 amino acids long. CDR3 residues: CASSVEGNQETQYF. In nucleotides, the CDR3 is TGTGCCAGCAGCGTAGAAGGGAACCAAGAGACCCAGTACTTC.

The chain joins TRBV19 to TRBJ2-1; 7 positions match TRBD2. The V and J ends lost 3 bases and 4 bases, in that order; junction bases with no gene match: 12. CDR1 and CDR2 (germline): LNHDA, SQIVND (reference sequence). The CDR3 consists of 17 residues. The DNA for the CDR3 is TGTGCCAGTAGTATGGATAGCGGGTTTGTGGAGTACAATGAGCAGTTCTTC. Translated, it gives CASSMDSGFVEYNEQFF.

This clonotype was seen repeatedly, ten times or more. The chain is built from TRBV11-3 and TRBJ2-1, with TRBD2 identical over 8 bases. With V trimmed by 1 base and J by 6 bases, 8 bases remained unmatched. The CDR3 consists of 16 residues. Germline loops: CDR1 SGHNT, CDR2 YENEEA. In DNA form, the CDR3 reads TGTGCCAGCAGCTTAGGGGGGAGGCGGGAGGTCAATGAGCAGTTCTTC. Protein product: CASSLGGRREVNEQFF.

In its sample, this clonotype was seen a few times. The V call is TRBV10-3, the J call TRBJ2-3, with D perhaps assigned TRBD1 or TRBD2 (6 bases each). This CDR3 region has 13 residues. The germline V gene encodes CDR1 ENHRY and CDR2 SYGVKD. V lost 6 bases and J lost 4, with 11 bases in between. For the CDR3, the DNA is TGTGCCATCAGGGCTGGGGGGCCAGATACGCAGTATTTT. This gives the protein CAIRAGGPDTQYF.

In the case of this clonotype: A much larger clone is a single base away; this may be a read error. The chain uses TRBV2 and TRBJ2-1; no clear D. Germline V gene data show CDR1 as SNHLY and CDR2 as FYNNEI. This CDR3 has 16 amino acids. The ends were cut back, 5 bases at V and 0 bases at J, with 14 bases in the middle. CDR3 in DNA: TGTGCCAGCAGTAACCCCGTCGGATTCTCCTACAATGAGCAGTTCTTC. It translates to CASSNPVGFSYNEQFF.

This rearrangement joins TRBV9 to TRBJ2-1, with TRBD2 matching 10 bases. Germline-derived CDR1 and CDR2 are SGDLS and YYNGEE. The CDR3 consists of 15 residues. V shed 6 bases and J 5 bases; nucleotides not matched to a gene: 8. CDR3 in amino acids: CASTKGLAYNNEQFF. CDR3 bases: TGTGCCAGCACCAAGGGACTAGCGTACAACAATGAGCAGTTCTTC.

Here the CDR3 DNA reads TGTGCCAGTAGCCTACTAGCGGGAACCTCCTACGAGCAGTACTTC. It encodes CASSLLAGTSYEQYF. This chain links TRBV19 with TRBJ2-7; 10 bases map to TRBD2. V shed 6 bases, J shed 0 bases, and the junction held 5 bases outside the gene matches. The CDR3 extends over 15 amino acids. Per germline, CDR1 LNHDA and CDR2 SQIVND (reference sequence).

This clonotype was counted many times. The genes are TRBV29-1 and TRBJ2-7, with a weak D call TRBD1 (6 bases). The CDR3 totals 11 residues. Germline V gene lookup returns CDR1 SQVTM and CDR2 ANQGSEA. V lost 7 bases to trimming and J lost 4 bases, with 11 bases between them. The CDR3 DNA is TGCAGCGCTATGCAGGGGTACGAGCAGTACTTC. It translates to CSAMQGYEQYF.

This clonotype was counted many times. This chain uses TRBV20-1 with TRBJ2-1; TRBD2 matches 10 bases. J gave up 5 bases and V 5 bases, and 9 bases lay outside the gene matches. This CDR3 has 15 amino acids. Germline V gene lookup returns CDR1 DFQATT and CDR2 SNEGSKA (reference sequence). CDR3 sequence (DNA): TGCAGTGCTGGCCCACTAGCGGGACTTGACAATGAGCAGTTCTTC. Residues: CSAGPLAGLDNEQFF.

This clonotype was seen many times. The chain employs TRBV27 and TRBJ2-2; 11 nucleotides line up with TRBD2. CDR1 is MNHEY, CDR2 SMNVEV, per germline (reference sequence). The CDR3 loop spans 15 amino acids. V shed 5 bases and J 6 bases; nucleotides not matched to a gene: 5. CDR3 bases: TGTGCCAGCAGTCGGACTAGCGGGTTAGCCGGGGAGCTGTTTTTT. The encoded protein is CASSRTSGLAGELFF.

This clonotype was picked up many times. This sequence joins TRBV28 and TRBJ2-7, with D perhaps TRBD2 (5 bases). The CDR3 runs 13 residues. V was clipped by 3 bases and J by 5 bases, with 11 bases between them. Germline V gives CDR1 MDHEN, CDR2 SYDVKM. The CDR3 nucleotides are TGTGCCAGCAGTTTTTGGAGGATGGACGAGCAGTACTTC. Residues: CASSFWRMDEQYF.

In its sample, this clonotype was seen a few times. The chain uses TRBV20-1 and TRBJ2-1; 7 positions match TRBD2. The CDR3 extends over 20 amino acids. CDR1 is DFQATT, CDR2 SNEGSKA, per germline (reference sequence). J was trimmed by 0 bases and V by 0 bases; bases with no gene match: 17. The CDR3 DNA follows: TGCAGTGCTAGAGATCTTTCGGGAGGAACCGGCGCGCCCTCCTACAATGAGCAGTTCTTC. Translation: CSARDLSGGTGAPSYNEQFF.

The rearrangement joins TRBV7-8 to TRBJ1-2, with D maybe TRBD1 (5 bases). The V gene's germline CDR1 is SGHVS and CDR2 FQNEAQ. V was pared by 1 base and J by 10 bases, with 16 bases between. The CDR3 runs to 14 residues. Written as DNA, the CDR3 is TGTGCCAGCAGCTTAGTGAGGTCCCGGGGGGTCTACACCTTC. This sequence encodes CASSLVRSRGVYTF.

This clonotype was counted a few times. This chain joins TRBV7-2 and TRBJ2-1; 7 bases are shared with TRBD1. Germline CDR1 SGHTA, CDR2 FQGNSA. The junction had 9 bases not matched to a gene; V was cut back by 5 bases and J by 8 bases. The CDR3 runs to 14 residues. CDR3 DNA: TGTGCCAGCAGCCGACAGGGTCGGGGCGATGAGCAGTTCTTC. It codes for CASSRQGRGDEQFF. The full variable domain, rest sourced from reference TRBV7-2 and TRBJ2-1, is GAGVSQSPSNKVTEKGKDVELRCDPISGHTALYWYRQSLGQGLEFLIYFQGNSAPDKSGLPSDRFSAERTGGSVSTLTIQRTQQEDSAVYLCASSRQGRGDEQFFGPGTRLTVL.

V gene TRBV5-1 combines with J gene TRBJ2-5, with 8 bases identical to TRBD2. The CDR3 loop spans 16 amino acids. V shed 3 bases and J 4 bases; nucleotides not matched to a gene: 11. Germline CDR1 SGHRS, CDR2 YFSETQ. CDR3 protein: CASSSGGLGPRETQYF. The CDR3 nucleotides are TGCGCCAGCAGCTCGGGGGGGTTGGGCCCTCGAGAGACCCAGTACTTC.

This clonotype was counted at least ten times. This sequence joins TRBV19 and TRBJ1-5, with TRBD1 matching 7 bases. V was pared by 1 base and J by 5 bases, with 5 bases of the junction left unmatched. Germline V gene lookup returns CDR1 LNHDA and CDR2 SQIVND (reference sequence). The CDR3 has 15 amino acids. CDR3 sequence: CASSIGQGGHQPQHF. CDR3 nucleotides: TGTGCCAGTAGTATAGGACAGGGAGGGCATCAGCCCCAGCATTTT.

Only a few counts were recorded for this clonotype. This sequence joins TRBV9 and TRBJ1-3; D call uncertain. Trimming stripped 3 bases from V and 0 bases from J, with 7 bases between. The V gene's germline CDR1 is SGDLS and CDR2 YYNGEE. The CDR3 extends over 14 amino acids. The CDR3 loop reads CASSASSSGNTIYF. The CDR3 DNA is TGTGCCAGCAGCGCGAGTTCCTCTGGAAACACCATATATTTT.

This clonotype was found many times. The V and J genes are TRBV5-6 and TRBJ2-1; maybe TRBD1 (7 bases). With 4 bases removed from V and 4 bases from J, the gap between germline ends came to 15 bases. CDR1 is SGHDT and CDR2 is YYEEEE in the germline V gene. This CDR3 is built from 15 residues. CDR3 DNA sequence: TGTGCCAGCAGCATAACAGGGGAGGCATACAATGAGCAGTTCTTC. Its translation: CASSITGEAYNEQFF.